The present TCR beta chain was sequenced within a study of response to subunit inactivated influenza vaccine. CDR1 and CDR2 from the germline V gene are MNHEY and SMNVEV (reference sequence). V was clipped by 6 bases and J by 3 bases; unmatched bases: 4. The CDR3 is made up of 15 amino acids. This clonotype was observed a handful of times. Antigen specificity is unknown. TCRdb ran MiXCR on the RT-PCR reads and lists one entry per CDR3 protein. Of 150,000 or so distinct CDR3 sequences in the sample, under 13% were seen once. Whole-study findings and limits: The authors proposed limited new T cell recruitment per seasonal influenza vaccination.

Material: non-naive T cells sorted from PBMCs, obtained roughly 46 days after vaccination. This clonotype was obtained from a man aged 45-65 years who received an inactivated influenza vaccine. The chain carries TRBV27 and TRBJ1-4; 10 bases are a match to TRBD1. CDR3 nucleotide sequence: TGTGCCAGCAGGCGACAGGGGGCTGCTAATGAAAAACTGTTTTTT. This translates into CASRRQGAANEKLFF.